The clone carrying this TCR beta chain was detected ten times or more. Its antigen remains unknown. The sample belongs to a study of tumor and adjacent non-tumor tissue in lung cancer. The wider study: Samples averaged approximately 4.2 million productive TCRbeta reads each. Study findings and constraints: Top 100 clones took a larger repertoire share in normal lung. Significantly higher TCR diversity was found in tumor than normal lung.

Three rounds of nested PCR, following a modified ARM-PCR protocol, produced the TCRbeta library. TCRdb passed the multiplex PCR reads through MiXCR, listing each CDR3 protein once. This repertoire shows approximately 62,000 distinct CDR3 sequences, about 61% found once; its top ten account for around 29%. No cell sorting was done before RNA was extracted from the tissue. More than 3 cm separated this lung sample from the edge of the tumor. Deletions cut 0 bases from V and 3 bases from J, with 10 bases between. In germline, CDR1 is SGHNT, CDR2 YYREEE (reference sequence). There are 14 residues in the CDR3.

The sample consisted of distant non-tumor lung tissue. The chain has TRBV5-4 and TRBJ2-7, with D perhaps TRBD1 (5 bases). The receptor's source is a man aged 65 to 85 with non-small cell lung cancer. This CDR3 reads CASSLEGRGYEQYF. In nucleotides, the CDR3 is TGTGCCAGCAGCTTGGAAGGTAGGGGCTACGAGCAGTACTTC.